The source of this TCR beta chain is a study of identical twins. TCRdb fed the 5' RACE reads into MiXCR, producing one record per CDR3 protein. The sample carries 1.5 million to 2 million distinct CDR3 sequences, about 32% recorded once. Germline CDR1 SGHDT, CDR2 YYEEEE. Unmatched junction bases numbered 14, after V lost 3 bases and J lost 11 bases. The CDR3 has 15 amino acids. V usage is TRBV5-6 and J usage is TRBJ2-5, with 9 bases identical to TRBD2. The sequence derives from a newborn girl in good health. The sequenced material came from cord blood. DNA of the CDR3: TGTGCCAGCAGCTCGGAGGGGGGACTAGCCAATGAGCAGTACTTC. This encodes CASSSEGGLANEQYF.